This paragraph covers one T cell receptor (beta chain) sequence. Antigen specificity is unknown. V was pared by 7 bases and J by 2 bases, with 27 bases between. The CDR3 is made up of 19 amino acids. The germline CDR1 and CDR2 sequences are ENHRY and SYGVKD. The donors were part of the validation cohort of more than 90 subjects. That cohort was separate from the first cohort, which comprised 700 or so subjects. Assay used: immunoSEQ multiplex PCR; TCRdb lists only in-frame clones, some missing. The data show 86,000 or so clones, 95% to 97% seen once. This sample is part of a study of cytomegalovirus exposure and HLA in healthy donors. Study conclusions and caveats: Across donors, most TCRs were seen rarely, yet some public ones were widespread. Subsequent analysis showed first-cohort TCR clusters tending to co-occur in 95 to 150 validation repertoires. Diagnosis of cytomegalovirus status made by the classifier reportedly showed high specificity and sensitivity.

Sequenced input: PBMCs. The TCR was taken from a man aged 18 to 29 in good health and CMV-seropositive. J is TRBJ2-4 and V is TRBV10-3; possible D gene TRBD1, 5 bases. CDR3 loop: CAIIPPVQGVRLTKNIQYF. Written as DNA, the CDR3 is TGTGCCATCATCCCCCCGGTCCAGGGCGTCCGCTTAACCAAAAACATTCAGTACTTC.